The 26 T cell receptor beta chains listed next were all sequenced from one sample in a study of shared clonotypes between healthy human individuals (dated by TCRdb to 2018 to 2020). The method was the immunoSEQ multiplex PCR assay. This immuneACCESS table, as held by TCRdb, lists in-frame sequences with V and J called but not all clones. Of the missing ones, under half trace to an unresolved V gene in checked studies; the others have no known cause. The sample table contains about 1 million clones; only one count was recorded for under 80% of them. The ten largest account for around 1.4% of the sample. Sequencing input: memory CD4+ T cells sorted from blood. Read against the paper, the sample's cell subset or site label means: CD45RA-negative fraction. The receptors were sampled from a man younger than 30 in good health.

This clone has just a few counts. This same CDR3 is encoded by further DNA sequences in the sample. For the CDR3, the DNA is TGTGCCAGCAGTTTGGGACTAAACTATGGCTACACCTTC. It encodes CASSLGLNYGYTF. V is TRBV28 and J is TRBJ1-2, with D tentatively TRBD1 (5 bases). V shed 3 bases and J shed 2 bases, with 7 bases lying between them. The CDR3 extends over 13 amino acids. Germline assignment: CDR1 MDHEN and CDR2 SYDVKM.

The table lists this clone with a count of one. The chain uses TRBV19 and TRBJ2-7, with TRBD1 matching over 7 bases. CDR1 LNHDA and CDR2 SQIVND come from the germline V gene (reference sequence). The trim removed 6 bases at V and 0 bases at J, leaving 5 bases unmatched. This CDR3 contains 14 residues. Here the CDR3 DNA reads TGTGCCAGTAGGGGGACAGAGGGCTCCTACGAGCAGTACTTC. Residues: CASRGTEGSYEQYF. The full variable domain, its missing parts supplied by reference TRBV19 and TRBJ2-7, is DGGITQSPKYLFRKEGQNVTLSCEQNLNHDAMYWYRQDPGQGLRLIYYSQIVNDFQKGDIAEGYSVSREKKESFPLTVTSAQKNPTAFYLCASRGTEGSYEQYFGPGTRLTVT.

The chain combines TRBV6-1 with TRBJ2-3; TRBD2 is a possible D gene (6 bases). Germline CDR1 reads MNHNS; CDR2 reads SASEGT. CDR3 size: 15 residues. The V gene lost 4 bases and the J gene lost 5 bases, with 16 bases spanning the gap. This chain's CDR3 is CASSGNRRGRDTQYF. The CDR3 coding sequence is TGTGCCAGCAGTGGCAATAGGAGGGGACGAGATACGCAGTATTTT.

The chain's CDR3 is CASAWGRGRDEQFF. DNA of the CDR3: TGTGCTAGTGCCTGGGGCAGGGGAAGGGATGAGCAGTTCTTC. V and J are TRBV12-5 and TRBJ2-1, with D possibly being TRBD1 (6 bases). Germline CDR1 reads LGHNT; CDR2 reads FRNRAP. The CDR3 runs 14 residues. The V end lost 7 bases, the J end lost 8 bases, and 18 bases lay between the germline ends.

This clone was seen a handful of times. This could be a read error, since a much larger clone is one nucleotide away. This chain links TRBV7-9 with TRBJ1-1; 7 bases are shared with TRBD1. The CDR3 is made up of 14 amino acids. The germline V gene encodes CDR1 SEHNR and CDR2 FQNEAQ (reference sequence). V lost 5 bases to trimming and J lost 1 base; unmatched junction nucleotides: 4. The CDR3 nucleotides read TGTGCCAGCAGCGCCGGGACAGCGAACACTGAAGCTTTCTTT. Translating it yields CASSAGTANTEAFF.

This clone was seen a handful of times. Other DNA sequences from this sample encode an identical CDR3 as well. Here the CDR3 reads CASSPPPSGGNEQFF. The CDR3 bases are TGTGCCAGCTCACCACCGCCTAGCGGTGGGAATGAGCAGTTCTTC. The chain carries TRBV18 and TRBJ2-1; 7 nucleotides match TRBD2. Trimming took 0 bases from V and 7 from J; bases not matched to a gene: 6. The germline CDR1 and CDR2 sequences are KGHSH and LQKENI. The CDR3 contains 15 residues.

V gene TRBV11-2 combines with J gene TRBJ1-3; D is unclear. There are 15 residues in the CDR3. V gave up 2 bases and J gave up 2 bases, with 10 bases separating them. Germline loops: CDR1 SGHAT, CDR2 FQNNGV. The chain's CDR3 is CASSLSGYPGNTIYF. CDR3 DNA: TGTGCCAGCAGCTTATCGGGATACCCTGGAAACACCATATATTTT. The full variable domain, rest sourced from reference TRBV11-2 and TRBJ1-3, is EAGVAQSPRYKIIEKRQSVAFWCNPISGHATLYWYQQILGQGPKLLIQFQNNGVVDDSQLPKDRFSAERLKGVDSTLKIQPAKLEDSAVYLCASSLSGYPGNTIYFGEGSWLTVV.

The table lists this clone with many counts. This sequence joins TRBV7-2 and TRBJ2-1; 7 nucleotides line up with TRBD2. The CDR3 consists of 17 residues. Trimming took 6 bases from V and 0 from J; bases not matched to a gene: 11. Germline CDR1 reads SGHTA; CDR2 reads FQGNSA. The CDR3 protein is CASSRRVAGGSYNEQFF. CDR3 bases: TGTGCCAGCAGTCGCAGAGTAGCGGGCGGCTCCTACAATGAGCAGTTCTTC.

The chain employs TRBV11-1 and TRBJ2-5, with D possibly matching TRBD2 (6 bases). This CDR3 contains 16 residues. The germline V gene has CDR1 SGHAT and CDR2 FQDESV (reference sequence). V lost 1 base to trimming and J lost 2 bases, with 14 bases between them. The CDR3 coding sequence is TGTGCCAGCAGCTTAGACCTCCCGGGAGTACAAGAGACCCAGTACTTC. Protein product: CASSLDLPGVQETQYF.

The chain uses TRBV2 and TRBJ2-7, with 11 bases that match TRBD2. This CDR3 has 13 residues. CDR1 is SNHLY and CDR2 is FYNNEI in the germline V gene. V shed 8 bases, J shed 3 bases, and the junction held 3 bases outside the gene matches. The CDR3 DNA reads TGTGCCAGCGAGGGACTAGCGGTCTACGAGCAGTACTTC. Residues: CASEGLAVYEQYF.

The V gene is TRBV18, the J gene TRBJ2-1, with D hard to call. The CDR3 has 16 residues. Between the trimmed V and J ends, which lost 0 bases and 2 bases, there was a span of 11 bases. The germline V gene has CDR1 KGHSH and CDR2 LQKENI. DNA of the CDR3: TGTGCCAGCTCACCACCGCGCACTAACACCTACAATGAGCAGTTCTTC. Its protein product is CASSPPRTNTYNEQFF.

This clone was seen a handful of times. V gene TRBV11-2 combines with J gene TRBJ1-3; D unresolved. The CDR3 is made up of 13 amino acids. In germline, CDR1 is SGHAT, CDR2 FQNNGV. Trimming removed 2 bases from V and 4 bases from J, with 6 bases in between. CDR3: CASSLMEGNTIYF. CDR3 sequence (DNA): TGTGCCAGCAGCTTAATGGAGGGAAACACCATATATTTT.

The chain is built from TRBV27 and TRBJ2-1, with TRBD2 matching 14 bases. The V gene's germline CDR1 is MNHEY and CDR2 SMNVEV (reference sequence). The junction had 11 bases not matched to a gene; V was cut back by 4 bases and J by 9 bases. The length of the CDR3 is 17 residues. The CDR3 protein is CASSSLSGTSGSREQFF. As DNA, the CDR3 is TGTGCCAGCAGTTCACTATCCGGGACTAGCGGGAGCCGTGAGCAGTTCTTC.

CDR3 sequence reads: CASSWDRGSADTQYF. Written as DNA, the CDR3 is TGTGCCAGCTCATGGGACAGGGGTTCCGCAGATACGCAGTATTTT. The gene calls are TRBV18 and TRBJ2-3; 10 bases align to TRBD1. V dropped 5 bases and J dropped 4; count of bases not matched to a gene: 6. Germline V gives CDR1 KGHSH, CDR2 LQKENI. CDR3 size: 15 residues.

The genes are TRBV11-1 and TRBJ1-2; D might be TRBD1 (5 bases). Trimming cost V 5 bases and J 4 bases, with 17 bases left between them. CDR1 is SGHAT, CDR2 FQDESV, per germline (reference sequence). CDR3 length: 15 amino acids. The CDR3 nucleotides are TGTGCCAGCAGCCTGACGGACGACAGTTTCTATGGCTACACCTTC. The encoded protein is CASSLTDDSFYGYTF.

CDR3 DNA sequence: TGCGCCAGCAGCTTGGCGGGGAAGGGCACTGAAGCTTTCTTT. It is translated as CASSLAGKGTEAFF. The chain carries TRBV5-1 and TRBJ1-1; D is unclear. The CDR3 extends over 14 amino acids. The germline CDR1 and CDR2 sequences are SGHRS and YFSETQ. V lost 0 bases to trimming and J lost 4 bases, with 10 bases between them.

This clone was seen more than once but under ten times. The gene calls are TRBV6-6 and TRBJ1-2; D is perhaps TRBD1 (5 bases). CDR3 size: 15 residues. Trimming took 2 bases from V and 8 from J, leaving 18 bases between them. Germline CDR1 reads MNHNY; CDR2 reads SVGAGI (reference sequence). CDR3 nucleotides: TGTGCCAGCAGTTACGGTAGAGGGGCGGGTCCGGGCTACACCTTC. Its protein product is CASSYGRGAGPGYTF.

The chain recombines TRBV28 with TRBJ1-6; D gene ambiguous. The CDR3 totals 15 residues. In germline, CDR1 is MDHEN, CDR2 SYDVKM. V was trimmed by 6 bases and J by 7 bases, leaving 16 bases between them. CDR3 residues: CASSSLGFGNSPLHF. The CDR3 coding sequence is TGTGCCAGCAGCTCATTGGGGTTCGGCAATTCACCCCTCCACTTT.

The chain carries TRBV7-9 and TRBJ1-5, with a weak D call TRBD1 (6 bases). CDR1 is SEHNR and CDR2 is FQNEAQ in the germline V gene (reference sequence). V was trimmed by 2 bases and J by 5 bases, leaving 13 bases between them. The CDR3 consists of 15 residues. The CDR3 DNA is TGTGCCAGCAGCTTATCAAACAGGGTTGATCAGCCCCAGCATTTT. Protein product: CASSLSNRVDQPQHF.

This chain links TRBV11-2 with TRBJ2-7; 9 bases line up with TRBD1. Germline assignment: CDR1 SGHAT and CDR2 FQNNGV. Trimming at V came to 0 bases and at J to 4 bases, leaving 4 bases not matched to a gene. The CDR3 runs to 15 residues. The CDR3: CASSLEDRGTYEQYF. DNA for the CDR3: TGTGCCAGCAGCTTAGAGGACAGGGGTACGTACGAGCAGTACTTC.

V gene TRBV23-1 combines with J gene TRBJ1-1; no reliable D call. TRBV23-1 has ORF status, its function being uncertain. The CDR3 is 16 residues long. V was cut by 0 bases and J by 0 bases, with 11 bases left in between. The DNA of the CDR3 is TGCGCCAGCAGTCAATCCCCCCCACTGATGAACACTGAAGCTTTCTTT. Its translation is CASSQSPPLMNTEAFF.

This sequence joins TRBV6-5 and TRBJ1-1; D not certain. The CDR3 contains 15 residues. Trimming stripped 0 bases from V and 7 bases from J, with 15 bases between. The germline CDR1 and CDR2 sequences are MNHEY and SVGAGI. Written as DNA, the CDR3 is TGTGCCAGCAGTTACTCGAAGGGCGCGCTAGTTGAAGCTTTCTTT. This sequence encodes CASSYSKGALVEAFF.

The gene calls are TRBV9 and TRBJ2-5; D might be TRBD1 or TRBD2, each matching 5 bases. Trimming left V 4 bases short and J 2 bases short, with 12 bases between. The CDR3 consists of 14 residues. Germline loops: CDR1 SGDLS, CDR2 YYNGEE. CDR3 coding DNA: TGTGCCAGCAGCCCGGGACGGTTACAAGAGACCCAGTACTTC. This sequence encodes CASSPGRLQETQYF.

The chain recombines TRBV7-9 with TRBJ2-2; D is unresolved. Germline values: CDR1 SEHNR, CDR2 FQNEAQ (reference sequence). CDR3 length equals 16 residues. Deletions cut 5 bases from V and 3 bases from J, with 16 bases between. The CDR3 here is CASSPPSDLYTGELFF. For the CDR3, the DNA is TGTGCCAGCAGCCCCCCCTCGGACCTATACACCGGGGAGCTGTTTTTT.

This clone has more than one count but fewer than ten. This sample includes further DNA sequences coding for the same CDR3. The V call is TRBV5-1, the J call TRBJ2-2, with 8 positions matching TRBD1. CDR1 is SGHRS, CDR2 YFSETQ, per germline. V trimming: 3 bases; J trimming: 1 base; junction bases outside the gene matches: 2. CDR3 length: 15 residues. CDR3 DNA sequence: TGCGCCAGCAGCTCTACAGGGGGGAACACCGGGGAGCTGTTTTTT. It translates to CASSSTGGNTGELFF.

This sequence joins TRBV6-5 and TRBJ1-3, with unresolved D. CDR1 is MNHEY and CDR2 is SVGAGI in the germline V gene. V dropped 6 bases and J dropped 3 bases, with 12 bases sitting between them. The CDR3 contains 14 residues. The CDR3 region is CASSLRKGGNTIYF. The CDR3 coding sequence is TGTGCCAGCAGCCTAAGGAAGGGTGGAAACACCATATATTTT.